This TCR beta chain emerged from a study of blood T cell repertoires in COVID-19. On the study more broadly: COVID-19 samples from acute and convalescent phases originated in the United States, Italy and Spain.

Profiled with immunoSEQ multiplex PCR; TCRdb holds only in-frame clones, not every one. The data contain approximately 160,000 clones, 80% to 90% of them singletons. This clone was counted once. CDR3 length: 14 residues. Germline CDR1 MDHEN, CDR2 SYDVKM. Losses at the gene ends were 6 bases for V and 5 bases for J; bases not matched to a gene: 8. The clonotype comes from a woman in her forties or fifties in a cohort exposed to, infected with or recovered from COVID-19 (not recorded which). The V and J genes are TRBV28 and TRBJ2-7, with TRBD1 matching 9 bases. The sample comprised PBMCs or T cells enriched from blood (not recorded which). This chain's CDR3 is CASRGGQGVHEQYF. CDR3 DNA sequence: TGTGCCAGCAGGGGGGGACAGGGTGTACACGAGCAGTACTTC.